This T cell receptor (beta chain) was documented in a study of cytomegalovirus exposure and HLA in healthy donors. PCR primers comprised 60 Vbeta and 13 Jbeta primers. Sequencing used immunoSEQ multiplex PCR; TCRdb keeps in-frame clones, though not all of them. This sample has more than 130,000 clones; roughly 75% occur once, and the top ten carry around 7%. Germline trimming cut 8 bases from V and 1 base from J; bases unmatched to any gene: 2. In germline, CDR1 is SNHLY, CDR2 FYNNEI. The CDR3 has 13 amino acids. The rearrangement uses TRBV2 and TRBJ1-1; 9 nucleotides match TRBD1. Material: PBMCs. The clonotype originates from a man in his forties in good health and CMV-seropositive. CDR3 loop: CASGDRANTEAFF. The CDR3 bases are TGTGCCAGCGGGGACAGGGCGAACACTGAAGCTTTCTTT.